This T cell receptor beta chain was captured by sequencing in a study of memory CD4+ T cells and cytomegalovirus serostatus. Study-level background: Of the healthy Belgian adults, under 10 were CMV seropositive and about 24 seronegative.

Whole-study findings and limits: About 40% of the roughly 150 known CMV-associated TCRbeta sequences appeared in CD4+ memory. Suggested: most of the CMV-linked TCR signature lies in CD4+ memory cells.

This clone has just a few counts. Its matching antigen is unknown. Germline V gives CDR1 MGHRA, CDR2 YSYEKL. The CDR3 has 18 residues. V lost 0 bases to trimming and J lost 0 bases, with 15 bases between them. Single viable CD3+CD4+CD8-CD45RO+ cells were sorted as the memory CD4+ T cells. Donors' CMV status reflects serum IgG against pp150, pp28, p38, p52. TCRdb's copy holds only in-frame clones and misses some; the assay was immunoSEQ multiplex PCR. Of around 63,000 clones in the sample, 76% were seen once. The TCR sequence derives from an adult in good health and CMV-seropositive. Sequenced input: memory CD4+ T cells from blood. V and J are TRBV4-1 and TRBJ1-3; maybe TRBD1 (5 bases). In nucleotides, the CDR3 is TGCGCCAGCAGCCAAGATCCGGGGGGATTCGACTCTGGAAACACCATATATTTT. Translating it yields CASSQDPGGFDSGNTIYF.